These 20 T cell receptor beta chains came from one sample sequenced in a study of shared clonotypes between healthy human individuals. The data were produced by immunoSEQ multiplex PCR, yet TCRdb's version contains in-frame clones alone and is incomplete. The profile shows hundreds of thousands of clones, 72% of them singletons. What was sequenced was memory CD4+ T cells sorted from blood. Subset noted: CD45RA-negative fraction. These receptor sequences come from a woman aged 30 to 39 in good health.

CDR3 residues: CASSPRPYQETQYF. For the CDR3, the DNA is TGTGCCAGCAGCCCGAGGCCGTACCAAGAGACCCAGTACTTC. V and J are TRBV6-5 and TRBJ2-5; D is uncertain. V was shortened by 6 bases and J by 0 bases, with 11 bases between the two germline ends. Germline-derived CDR1 and CDR2 are MNHEY and SVGAGI. CDR3 length equals 14 residues.

The CDR3 DNA is TGTGCCAGCGGGGAAGAGGATGGCCTTAGGCAGTTCTTC. Its protein is CASGEEDGLRQFF. The rearrangement uses TRBV6-5 and TRBJ2-1; D is unclear. Looked up from germline, CDR1 is MNHEY and CDR2 is SVGAGI. The V end was cut by 8 bases, the J end by 12 bases, with 20 bases between. The CDR3 consists of 13 residues.

As DNA, the CDR3 is TGTGCCAGCAGCCCACAGGGGGCGAGCACTGAAGCTTTCTTT. Amino acids: CASSPQGASTEAFF. The genes are TRBV14 and TRBJ1-1, with 9 bases matching TRBD1. This CDR3 has 14 amino acids. Germline values: CDR1 SGHDN, CDR2 FVKESK. The ends lost 4 bases at V and 4 bases at J; junction bases unmatched: 4.

V is TRBV30 and J is TRBJ2-5; D possibly corresponds to TRBD2 (5 bases). The V and J ends lost 3 bases and 2 bases respectively, with 13 bases between them. CDR3 length equals 14 residues. From germline, CDR1 is GTSNPN and CDR2 SVGIG (reference sequence). The CDR3 DNA follows: TGTGCCTGGAGCCGACGTGGGGAGCAAGAGACCCAGTACTTC. Encoded protein: CAWSRRGEQETQYF.

J is TRBJ2-1 and V is TRBV19; 14 bases align to TRBD2. V was clipped by 5 bases and J by 7 bases; unmatched bases: 10. Germline values: CDR1 LNHDA, CDR2 SQIVND (reference sequence). The CDR3 runs 17 residues. CDR3 sequence reads: CASSAPGTSGSGNEQFF. The CDR3 DNA reads TGTGCCAGTAGTGCGCCCGGGACTAGCGGGAGTGGGAATGAGCAGTTCTTC.

This chain joins TRBV6-6 and TRBJ2-1, with a tentative D call TRBD2 (5 bases). This CDR3 region has 13 residues. Trimming shortened V by 6 bases and J by 8 bases, and 14 bases separated the two germline ends. Per the germline V gene, CDR1 is MNHNY and CDR2 is SVGAGI (reference sequence). CDR3 residues: CASSQAEADEQFF. CDR3 sequence (DNA): TGTGCCAGCAGCCAGGCGGAGGCGGATGAGCAGTTCTTC.

V and J are TRBV25-1 and TRBJ1-5; no clear D gene. Germline-derived CDR1 and CDR2 are MGHDK and SYGVNS. This CDR3 comprises 15 residues. V lost 8 bases to trimming and J lost 2 bases, with 16 bases between them. CDR3 sequence reads: CASSDGGARNQPQHF. The DNA for the CDR3 is TGTGCCAGCTCGGATGGCGGAGCACGCAATCAGCCCCAGCATTTT.

The chain combines TRBV19 with TRBJ2-1, with 15 positions matching TRBD2. The CDR3 is made up of 20 amino acids. After removal of 4 bases from V and 6 bases from J, the junction contained 16 bases not matched to a gene. Per the germline V gene, CDR1 is LNHDA and CDR2 is SQIVND (reference sequence). The CDR3 region is CASSSRTSGRDQLPPNEQFF. DNA of the CDR3: TGTGCCAGTAGTAGTAGGACTAGCGGGAGGGACCAACTTCCCCCCAATGAGCAGTTCTTC.

This sequence joins TRBV19 and TRBJ1-3; no reliable D call. In germline, CDR1 is LNHDA, CDR2 SQIVND (reference sequence). CDR3 length: 14 amino acids. V lost 9 bases to trimming and J lost 2 bases, with 14 bases between them. In nucleotides, the CDR3 is TGTGCCAGCCAGGAGGGTTTTACTGGAAACACCATATATTTT. It translates to CASQEGFTGNTIYF. The full variable domain, its missing parts supplied by reference TRBV19 and TRBJ1-3, is DGGITQSPKYLFRKEGQNVTLSCEQNLNHDAMYWYRQDPGQGLRLIYYSQIVNDFQKGDIAEGYSVSREKKESFPLTVTSAQKNPTAFYLCASQEGFTGNTIYFGEGSWLTVV.

This rearrangement joins TRBV18 to TRBJ2-2; TRBD2 matches at 13 bases. The CDR3 has 20 amino acids. The germline V gene encodes CDR1 KGHSH and CDR2 LQKENI. Trimming at V came to 3 bases and at J to 3 bases, leaving 13 bases not matched to a gene. The CDR3 spells CASSPTRGLAGFGDTGELFF. The CDR3 bases are TGTGCCAGCTCACCCACAAGGGGACTAGCGGGATTTGGTGACACCGGGGAGCTGTTTTTT.

The table lists this clone with a count of one. CDR3 residues: CASSFRTSGSSDTQYF. The CDR3 region has the DNA TGCGCCAGCAGCTTTCGGACTAGCGGGAGCTCAGATACGCAGTATTTT. The gene calls are TRBV5-1 and TRBJ2-3, with TRBD2 identical over 13 bases. Germline V gives CDR1 SGHRS, CDR2 YFSETQ. This CDR3 has 16 amino acids. V dropped 2 bases and J dropped 4; count of bases not matched to a gene: 4.

The rearrangement joins TRBV7-2 to TRBJ1-5; maybe TRBD1 (6 bases). Between the trimmed V and J ends, which lost 4 bases and 4 bases, there was a span of 20 bases. The germline V gene encodes CDR1 SGHTA and CDR2 FQGNSA. The CDR3 is made up of 17 amino acids. CDR3 nucleotide sequence: TGTGCCAGCAGCTATACTACACGGTCAAGGGGGAATCAGCCCCAGCATTTT. It yields the protein CASSYTTRSRGNQPQHF.

Only one count was recorded for this clone. With a much larger clone just one base away, this may be a read error. The chain joins TRBV25-1 to TRBJ2-7; TRBD1 agrees at 7 bases. Germline V CDR1 and CDR2: MGHDK, SYGVNS. V gave up 3 bases and J gave up 2 bases; unmatched junction bases: 1. The CDR3 has 13 residues. CDR3 DNA: TGTGCCAGCAGTGACGGACAGGCCTACGAGCAGTACTTC. It is translated as CASSDGQAYEQYF.

This clone has just one count. The chain uses TRBV2 and TRBJ1-4; the D gene is possibly TRBD1 (6 bases). The germline V and J ends were trimmed by 2 bases and 7 bases, with 20 bases remaining between them. There are 17 residues in the CDR3. Germline V gene lookup returns CDR1 SNHLY and CDR2 FYNNEI. The CDR3, as DNA: TGTGCCAGCAGTGAATTGTATTCAGTGGGGGCGGGTGAAAAACTGTTTTTT. This translates into CASSELYSVGAGEKLFF.

The J gene is TRBJ2-5, the V gene TRBV6-1; TRBD2 matches at 7 bases. Germline V lookup: CDR1 MNHNS, CDR2 SASEGT. The CDR3 is 14 residues long. V was clipped by 10 bases and J by 4 bases; unmatched bases: 12. In DNA, the CDR3 is TGTGCCATTGGCCTGCGGGAGCTCGGAGAGACCCAGTACTTC. Encoded protein: CAIGLRELGETQYF.

The chain carries TRBV7-9 and TRBJ1-4; D is uncertain. CDR1 is SEHNR, CDR2 FQNEAQ, per germline (reference sequence). Trimming removed 5 bases at V and 8 bases at J, with 21 bases between. The CDR3 length is 16 residues. CDR3 DNA sequence: TGTGCCAGCAGCCCTTTTTACGGCCGGCGGTTCGAAAAACTGTTTTTT. It encodes CASSPFYGRRFEKLFF.

The chain uses TRBV7-9 and TRBJ1-2; a possible D gene is TRBD1 (6 bases). CDR3 length equals 13 residues. CDR1 is SEHNR, CDR2 FQNEAQ, per germline (reference sequence). Trimming shortened V by 4 bases and J by 6 bases, and 12 bases separated the two germline ends. The CDR3, as DNA: TGTGCCAGCAGCTACCCTCAGGGGCATGGCTACACCTTC. It codes for CASSYPQGHGYTF. The complete variable domain, with remaining parts taken from reference TRBV7-9 and TRBJ1-2, reads DTGVSQNPRHKITKRGQNVTFRCDPISEHNRLYWYRQTLGQGPEFLTYFQNEAQLEKSRLLSDRFSAERPKGSFSTLEIQRTEQGDSAMYLCASSYPQGHGYTFGSGTRLTVV.

The chain has TRBV25-1 and TRBJ2-3; perhaps D is TRBD1 or TRBD2 (5 bases each). The ends were cut back, 4 bases at V and 2 bases at J, with 7 bases in the middle. Germline-derived CDR1 and CDR2 are MGHDK and SYGVNS. CDR3 length equals 13 residues. As DNA, the CDR3 is TGTGCCAGCAGTGGGGACCACACAGATACGCAGTATTTT. Its translation is CASSGDHTDTQYF. The entire variable domain, with the rest obtained from reference TRBV25-1 and TRBJ2-3, is as follows: EADIYQTPRYLVIGTGKKITLECSQTMGHDKMYWYQQDPGMELHLIHYSYGVNSTEKGDLSSESTVSRIRTEHFPLTLESARPSHTSQYLCASSGDHTDTQYFGPGTRLTVL.

This clone has just a few counts. V gene TRBV19 combines with J gene TRBJ1-1; 12 nucleotides agree with TRBD1. V gave up 6 bases and J gave up 5 bases; unmatched junction bases: 16. Looked up from germline, CDR1 is LNHDA and CDR2 is SQIVND (reference sequence). The CDR3 consists of 18 residues. As DNA, the CDR3 is TGTGCCAGTAGGTTGTTCCCCGGGACAGGGGGCGGAGGGACTGAAGCTTTCTTT. It codes for CASRLFPGTGGGGTEAFF.

The rearrangement links TRBV29-1 to TRBJ2-7, with 8 bases aligning to TRBD1. The V gene's germline CDR1 is SQVTM and CDR2 ANQGSEA. The junction had 9 bases not matched to a gene; V was cut back by 2 bases and J by 3 bases. The CDR3 runs 15 residues. The CDR3 sequence is CSVEIGQGGRYEQYF. Written as DNA, the CDR3 is TGCAGCGTTGAAATTGGACAGGGCGGACGCTACGAGCAGTACTTC.